This TCR beta chain was profiled in a study of siplizumab effects on memory and regulatory T cells (dated 2019 in TCRdb). About the investigation overall: The study examined how the anti-CD2 antibody siplizumab affects alloreactive T-cell subsets in allogeneic mixed lymphocyte reactions built from human PBMCs. Findings and caveats that apply to the study as a whole: Whether proliferating Tregs from siplizumab cultures were suppressive was not functionally confirmed. Of the alloreactive CD4+ clones that could be mapped, the Treg-derived share averaged roughly 69% with siplizumab compared with roughly 25% in control reactions. A naive or memory phenotype could not be assigned to roughly 75-96% of proliferating CD4+ or CD8+ clones. Siplizumab significantly reduced the cumulative frequency of alloreactive sequences traceable to unstimulated CD4+ memory T cells. Unstimulated naive T cells appeared more diverse than memory T cells, and naive cells seemed to contribute substantially to the alloresponse. Because sequences at frequencies below about 10^-5 were poorly captured, only a minor fraction of alloreactive clones could be mapped back to unstimulated subsets.

Per the germline V gene, SQVTM is the CDR1 and ANQGSEA is the CDR2. From cysteine to phenylalanine, the CDR3 is 14 amino acids long. Here the CDR3 DNA is all that survives: 42 bases in frame from base 1. V lost 1 base and J lost 4 bases; the stretch between them is 10 bases long. TCRbeta CDR3 sequencing was performed on sorted unstimulated T cells and on proliferating T cells recovered from mixed lymphocyte reactions. Fresh whole blood from approximately ten HLA-typed healthy donors was used to isolate PBMCs. The library was built by means of the immunoSEQ multiplex PCR assay. The deep sequencing platform assayed approximately 10^5 TCR templates per sample. Genomic DNA extracted from sorted T cells was used for TCRbeta CDR3 sequencing. The authors' analysis ran thus. The R programming language was used for clonal analysis of the TCRbeta CDR3 data. Alloreactive CD4+ and CD8+ clones were defined by comparing unstimulated samples with post-reaction CFSE-low samples. Regulatory or non-regulatory origin was assigned to alloreactive CD4+ clones by matching of sequences to sorted unstimulated Treg and non-Treg repertoires. What TCRdb holds here is the immuneACCESS table cut down to in-frame rearrangements. Part of the clones is not present; checked against another copy, under half of the missing clones reflect an unresolved V gene, and the others are unexplained. V and J calls and clone size are as listed in that table; D and trimming were resolved from the DNA. The sample table records some 97,000 clones; more than 85% of these occur just once. Jointly, the top ten make up around 2.7% of the sample.

Worth noting for this clone: The antigen this receptor binds is unknown. Per-base qualities were not stored, and no clone one base away is much larger.

Sequencing was done on a sample of CD4+ T cells sorted from blood. This receptor chain uses TRBV29-1 and TRBJ2-2, with TRBD2 tentatively as D gene (5 bases match). The TCR originated in a human donor in good health. Some clones in this sample may be carry-over from other donors' samples. The encoded CDR3 is CSVEVGRGTGELFF. The nucleotide sequence is given as TGCAGCGTTGAAGTCGGCCGGGGCACCGGGGAGCTGTTTTTT.